A single T cell receptor beta chain is shown here with its context. CDR1 MDHEN and CDR2 SYDVKM come from the germline V gene. The CDR3 contains 14 residues. V was pared by 5 bases and J by 7 bases, with 15 bases between. The sample belongs to a study of blood T cell repertoires in COVID-19. Measured with immunoSEQ multiplex PCR; TCRdb has only the in-frame clones, and not every one. The table lists about 230,000 clones, around 85% of them singletons, with 7.5% to 9% in the top ten. This receptor was identified in a woman of 80 years or more with acute or convalescent COVID-19. Sample: peripheral blood. The chain couples TRBV28 to TRBJ1-5; D not resolved. The CDR3 reads CASSLEALGQPQHF. CDR3 DNA sequence: TGTGCCAGCAGTCTGGAGGCCCTCGGGCAGCCCCAGCATTTT.